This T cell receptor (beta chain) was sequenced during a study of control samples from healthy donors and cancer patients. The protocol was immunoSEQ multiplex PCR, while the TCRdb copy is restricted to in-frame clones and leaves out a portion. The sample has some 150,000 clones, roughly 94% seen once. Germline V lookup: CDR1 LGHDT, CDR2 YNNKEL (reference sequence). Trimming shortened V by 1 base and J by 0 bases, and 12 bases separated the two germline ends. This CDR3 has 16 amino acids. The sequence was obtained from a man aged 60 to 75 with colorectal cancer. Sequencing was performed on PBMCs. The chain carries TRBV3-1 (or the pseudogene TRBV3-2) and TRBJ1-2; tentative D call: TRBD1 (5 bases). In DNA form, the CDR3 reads TGTGCCAGCAGCCAAGGTAATACAGGAGCTAACTATGGCTACACCTTC. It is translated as CASSQGNTGANYGYTF.